This TCR beta chain was retrieved from a study of CD8+ T cells in alopecia areata. Study-level findings and limits: Sequence data from scalp samples additionally include resident alphabeta T cells of normal skin.

RNA extraction and reverse transcription yielded cDNA as sequencing template. Sequencing used immunoSEQ multiplex PCR; TCRdb keeps in-frame clones, though not all of them. The sample has more than 90,000 clones, 58% seen once. Concerning this clone: Its matching antigen is unknown.

The V gene's germline CDR1 is GTSNPN and CDR2 SVGIG (reference sequence). V was pared by 0 bases and J by 1 base, with 7 bases between. The CDR3 sequence is 13 residues long. As to treatment: oral pan-JAK inhibitor, 5-10 mg twice daily. Source: CD8+ T cells sorted from blood, taken at week 4, from a patient treated with tofacitinib. The sequence came from a human donor with alopecia areata. The chain employs TRBV30 and TRBJ2-7; D not certain. This CDR3 reads CAWSVGRSYEQYF. In DNA form, the CDR3 reads TGTGCCTGGAGTGTAGGACGATCCTACGAGCAGTACTTC.